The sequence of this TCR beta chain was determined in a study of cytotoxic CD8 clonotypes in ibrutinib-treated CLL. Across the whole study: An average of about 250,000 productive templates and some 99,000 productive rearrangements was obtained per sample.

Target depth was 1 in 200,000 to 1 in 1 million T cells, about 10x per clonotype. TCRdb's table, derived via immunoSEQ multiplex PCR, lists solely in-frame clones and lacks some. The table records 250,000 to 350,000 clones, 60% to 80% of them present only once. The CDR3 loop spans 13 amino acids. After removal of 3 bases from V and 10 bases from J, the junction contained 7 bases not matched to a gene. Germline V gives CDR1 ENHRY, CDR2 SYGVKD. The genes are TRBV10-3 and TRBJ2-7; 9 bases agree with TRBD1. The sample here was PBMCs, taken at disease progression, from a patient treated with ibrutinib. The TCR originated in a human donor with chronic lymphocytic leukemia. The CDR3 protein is CAISEDRGSDQYF. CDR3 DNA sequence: TGTGCCATCAGTGAAGACAGGGGGTCGGACCAGTACTTC.